These 13 T cell receptor beta chains share one sample of origin, sequenced in a study of T cell responses to AZD1222 COVID-19 vaccine (TCRdb year 2021). Taken with the paper, the label for time point translates to: baseline before first vaccination. The library was obtained by the immunoSEQ multiplex PCR assay. In TCRdb, the immuneACCESS table is reduced to in-frame sequences with V and J assigned. These tables do not hold every clone; where another copy was compared, an unresolved V gene accounts for under half, and the others remain unexplained. The sample has more than 100,000 clones on record, around 90% of them singletons. The top ten hold 7.6% of the sample. The specimen was peripheral blood, collected on day 0 of AZD1222 vaccination. These receptor sequences come from an adult in good health.

The rearrangement uses TRBV7-9 and TRBJ2-7; D gene unclear. CDR3 size: 12 residues. The ends were cut back, 1 base at V and 5 bases at J, with 6 bases in the middle. Germline values: CDR1 SEHNR, CDR2 FQNEAQ (reference sequence). Here the CDR3 reads CASSLDLNEQYF. The DNA of the CDR3 is TGTGCCAGCAGCTTAGATCTGAACGAGCAGTACTTC.

J is TRBJ2-2 and V is TRBV11-3, with D possibly TRBD1 on 6 matching bases. V gave up 3 bases and J gave up 5 bases, with 10 bases separating them. Per the germline V gene, CDR1 is SGHNT and CDR2 is YENEEA. The CDR3 runs 14 residues. For the CDR3, the DNA is TGTGCCAGCAGCTTGGTCACAGGGACCGGGGAGCTGTTTTTT. Translation: CASSLVTGTGELFF.

On this clone: Distinct nucleotide sequences in the sample also encode this CDR3. This rearrangement joins TRBV19 to TRBJ1-2; D is uncertain. Deletions cut 3 bases from V and 4 bases from J, with 9 bases between. The CDR3 runs to 13 residues. The V gene's germline CDR1 is LNHDA and CDR2 SQIVND (reference sequence). The CDR3 region has the DNA TGTGCCAGTAGTATTCCGGGGATCTATGGCTACACCTTC. It specifies CASSIPGIYGYTF.

The chain links TRBV14 to TRBJ1-5, with D hard to call. Trimming took off 0 bases at V and 0 bases at J, with 0 bases between the two ends. The length of the CDR3 is 13 residues. The germline V gene encodes CDR1 SGHDN and CDR2 FVKESK. The CDR3 region has the DNA TGTGCCAGCAGCCAAGATAGCAATCAGCCCCAGCATTTT. Amino acid sequence: CASSQDSNQPQHF.

J is TRBJ1-2 and V is TRBV19; TRBD1 aligns across 8 bases. This CDR3 has 14 residues. V lost 5 bases to trimming and J lost 1 base; unmatched junction nucleotides: 3. Germline values: CDR1 LNHDA, CDR2 SQIVND (reference sequence). CDR3 coding DNA: TGTGCCAGTAGTGCGGACAGGGTTAACTATGGCTACACCTTC. Its translation is CASSADRVNYGYTF. Looking up the rest from reference TRBV19 and TRBJ1-2 gives the full variable domain: DGGITQSPKYLFRKEGQNVTLSCEQNLNHDAMYWYRQDPGQGLRLIYYSQIVNDFQKGDIAEGYSVSREKKESFPLTVTSAQKNPTAFYLCASSADRVNYGYTFGSGTRLTVV.

The gene calls are TRBV25-1 and TRBJ1-2, with 7 positions matching TRBD1. Germline trimming cut 6 bases from V and 7 bases from J; bases unmatched to any gene: 5. Germline loops: CDR1 MGHDK, CDR2 SYGVNS. CDR3 length: 12 residues. CDR3 DNA: TGTGCCAGCAGAAGGGACAGCGCTGGCTACACCTTC. Encoded protein: CASRRDSAGYTF.

V gene TRBV27 combines with J gene TRBJ2-7, with TRBD1 matching 7 bases. CDR1 and CDR2 from the germline V gene are MNHEY and SMNVEV (reference sequence). Losses at the gene ends were 5 bases for V and 0 bases for J; bases not matched to a gene: 10. The CDR3 extends over 16 amino acids. The CDR3 DNA reads as TGTGCCAGCAGTCCGGGACAGCCGCTTAGCTCCTACGAGCAGTACTTC. Protein sequence: CASSPGQPLSSYEQYF.

This chain uses TRBV28 with TRBJ1-5, with a possible D match to TRBD1 (5 bases). This CDR3 comprises 16 residues. Germline assignment: CDR1 MDHEN and CDR2 SYDVKM. Trimming took off 5 bases at V and 0 bases at J, with 14 bases between the two ends. The CDR3 is CASSRGGVYSNQPQHF. In nucleotides, the CDR3 is TGTGCCAGCAGTAGGGGTGGAGTCTATAGCAATCAGCCCCAGCATTTT.

V and J are TRBV7-2 and TRBJ1-1, with D perhaps matching TRBD1 (5 bases). V shed 4 bases and J shed 4 bases, with 13 bases lying between them. The CDR3 spans 14 residues. Germline CDR1 reads SGHTA; CDR2 reads FQGNSA. The CDR3 sequence: CASSSNGARTEAFF. In nucleotides, the CDR3 is TGTGCCAGCAGCTCAAACGGGGCGCGCACTGAAGCTTTCTTT.

The gene calls are TRBV6-2 or TRBV6-3 and TRBJ2-5; TRBD2 is a possible D gene (6 bases). Trimming took off 2 bases at V and 7 bases at J, with 8 bases between the two ends. Germline values: CDR1 MNHEY, CDR2 SVGEGT. The CDR3 runs 12 residues. The DNA of the CDR3 is TGTGCCAGCAGTTACGGGCGGGGGACCCAGTACTTC. This encodes CASSYGRGTQYF.

The chain joins TRBV7-2 to TRBJ2-7; possible D gene TRBD2, 6 bases. CDR1 and CDR2 (germline): SGHTA, FQGNSA. Trimming pared 1 base from V and 7 bases from J, leaving 17 bases between. The CDR3 contains 15 residues. The DNA of the CDR3 is TGTGCCAGCAGCTTAGATCCTAGCGTGCCTAGAGAGCAGTACTTC. Residues: CASSLDPSVPREQYF.

This sequence joins TRBV7-8 and TRBJ2-7, with D possibly being TRBD2 (6 bases). The CDR3 contains 14 residues. The germline V gene has CDR1 SGHVS and CDR2 FQNEAQ. V was clipped by 7 bases and J by 1 base, with 14 bases between them. DNA of the CDR3: TGTGCCAGCACCCTGGGGGGAGCGTCCTACGAGCAGTACTTC. Amino acid sequence: CASTLGGASYEQYF.

The V gene is TRBV6-5, the J gene TRBJ2-5; tentative D call: TRBD2 (6 bases). The CDR3 sequence is 13 residues long. Trimming took off 11 bases at V and 4 bases at J, with 17 bases between the two ends. The germline V gene encodes CDR1 MNHEY and CDR2 SVGAGI. This CDR3 reads CASTSTGGETQYF. Here the CDR3 DNA reads TGTGCCTCGACTTCGACCGGGGGAGAGACCCAGTACTTC.